Below are 17 T cell receptor beta chains sequenced from a single sample in a study of T cell changes during pregnancy in multiple sclerosis. Sequencing was performed with immunoSEQ multiplex PCR; in TCRdb, only in-frame clones are kept and a portion is missing. The sample records 50,000 to 65,000 clones, 90% to 95% being singletons. The sample in question was peripheral blood, obtained in the first trimester of pregnancy. These receptors all stem from a female donor with multiple sclerosis, enrolled in a pregnancy study.

J is TRBJ1-1 and V is TRBV7-8, with unresolved D. Trimming cost V 0 bases and J 1 base, with 6 bases left between them. Germline CDR1 is SGHVS and CDR2 is FQNEAQ. The length of the CDR3 is 14 residues. The CDR3 bases are TGTGCCAGCAGCTTAGCGGGCCCGAACACTGAAGCTTTCTTT. As protein: CASSLAGPNTEAFF. Full variable domain (outside the CDR3, taken from reference TRBV7-8 and TRBJ1-1): GAGVSQSPRYKVAKRGQDVALRCDPISGHVSLFWYQQALGQGPEFLTYFQNEAQLDKSGLPSDRFFAERPEGSVSTLKIQRTQQEDSAVYLCASSLAGPNTEAFFGQGTRLTVV.

J is TRBJ2-3 and V is TRBV12-5; a possible D gene is TRBD2 (6 bases). V lost 9 bases, J lost 1 base, and 8 bases lay in between. CDR1 and CDR2 (germline): LGHNT, FRNRAP. There are 12 residues in the CDR3. The CDR3 DNA is TGTGCTAGCGGGGGTGGCACAGATACGCAGTATTTT. This translates into CASGGGTDTQYF.

The chain employs TRBV9 and TRBJ2-3; TRBD2 agrees at 7 bases. Germline V gene sequence: CDR1 SGDLS, CDR2 YYNGEE. With V trimmed by 2 bases and J by 2 bases, 5 bases remained unmatched. The CDR3 totals 15 residues. In DNA, the CDR3 is TGTGCCAGCAGCGTTCATGGGGGGGACACAGATACGCAGTATTTT. Its translation: CASSVHGGDTDTQYF.

The V call is TRBV6-1, the J call TRBJ1-3; D is ambiguous. The CDR3 runs to 16 residues. The V end lost 2 bases, the J end lost 4 bases, and 15 bases lay between the germline ends. Looked up from germline, CDR1 is MNHNS and CDR2 is SASEGT. Here the CDR3 DNA reads TGTGCCAGCAGTGAATCGGTTCTGGTATTAGGAAACACCATATATTTT. Amino acids: CASSESVLVLGNTIYF.

The count of this clone is one. This chain links TRBV5-1 with TRBJ1-5, with D unresolved. Per the germline V gene, CDR1 is SGHRS and CDR2 is YFSETQ. This CDR3 spans 14 amino acids. The V and J ends lost 0 bases and 2 bases respectively, with 6 bases between them. This CDR3 is CASSLVGGNQPQHF. DNA for the CDR3: TGCGCCAGCAGCTTGGTTGGAGGCAATCAGCCCCAGCATTTT.

This sequence joins TRBV7-2 and TRBJ1-2, with D maybe TRBD1 (6 bases). The CDR3 loop spans 13 amino acids. Trimming stripped 5 bases from V and 5 bases from J, with 12 bases between. Germline values: CDR1 SGHTA, CDR2 FQGNSA. CDR3: CASSLQGSYGYTF. CDR3 bases: TGTGCCAGCAGCCTCCAGGGGAGTTATGGCTACACCTTC.

The J gene is TRBJ2-7, the V gene TRBV15, with TRBD1 as a possible D gene (6 bases). Trimming removed 3 bases from V and 2 bases from J, with 20 bases in between. The CDR3 has 17 residues. Germline lookup yields CDR1 LNHNV and CDR2 YYDKDF (reference sequence). The CDR3 DNA reads as TGTGCCACCAGCAGTAGGAAGGGGGAGACAGTTACCTACGAGCAGTACTTC. It yields the protein CATSSRKGETVTYEQYF.

In this sample, this clone turned up once. In nucleotides, the CDR3 is TGTGCCAGCTCACCAGACACAGGGGGCCTCACTGAAGCTTTCTTT. Translating gives CASSPDTGGLTEAFF. The gene calls are TRBV18 and TRBJ1-1; 9 bases align to TRBD1. Germline CDR1 is KGHSH and CDR2 is LQKENI. J was trimmed by 4 bases and V by 2 bases; bases with no gene match: 5. The CDR3 totals 15 residues. Supplemented by reference TRBV18 and TRBJ1-1, the full variable domain reads NAGVMQNPRHLVRRRGQEARLRCSPMKGHSHVYWYRQLPEEGLKFMVYLQKENIIDESGMPKERFSAEFPKEGPSILRIQQVVRGDSAAYFCASSPDTGGLTEAFFGQGTRLTVV.

V usage is TRBV7-2 and J usage is TRBJ1-6; D might be TRBD1 (5 bases). V lost 5 bases and J 9 bases, leaving 23 bases between the germline ends. Germline V lookup: CDR1 SGHTA, CDR2 FQGNSA. This CDR3 is 17 amino acids long. CDR3 in DNA: TGTGCCAGCAGCCCGGAGGGTCCGGGACGAATAGGTTCACCCCTCCACTTT. Protein product: CASSPEGPGRIGSPLHF.

This rearrangement joins TRBV5-1 to TRBJ2-1; tentatively, D is TRBD2 (6 bases). The ends were cut back, 0 bases at V and 4 bases at J, with 14 bases in the middle. Germline assignment: CDR1 SGHRS and CDR2 YFSETQ. The CDR3 extends over 16 amino acids. The CDR3 coding sequence is TGCGCCAGCAGCTTGGGGGAGGCCCACCCTTACAATGAGCAGTTCTTC. Translated: CASSLGEAHPYNEQFF.

The CDR3 region is CASAGEVTEAFF. CDR3 sequence (DNA): TGTGCCAGTGCAGGGGAAGTCACTGAAGCTTTCTTT. V usage is TRBV19 and J usage is TRBJ1-1; possible D gene TRBD1, 6 bases. In germline, CDR1 is LNHDA, CDR2 SQIVND (reference sequence). V was shortened by 8 bases and J by 4 bases, with 11 bases between the two germline ends. The CDR3 spans 12 residues.

The chain recombines TRBV4-3 with TRBJ2-7; TRBD2 agrees at 9 bases. V lost 3 bases and J lost 3; bases outside the gene matches: 6. The CDR3 is 15 amino acids. Germline V lookup: CDR1 LGHNA, CDR2 YSLEER. CDR3 sequence (DNA): TGCGCCAGCAGCCAGGGGCTAGCGGGGAACTACGAGCAGTACTTC. Amino acid sequence: CASSQGLAGNYEQYF.

V is TRBV7-2 and J is TRBJ2-2, with 9 bases matching TRBD2. This CDR3 contains 16 residues. Trimming cost V 2 bases and J 6 bases; bases outside gene matches: 7. The V gene's germline CDR1 is SGHTA and CDR2 FQGNSA. Here the CDR3 reads CASSLLAGLSAGELFF. The CDR3 bases are TGTGCCAGCAGCTTACTAGCGGGGTTGAGCGCCGGGGAGCTGTTTTTT.

V usage is TRBV7-9 and J usage is TRBJ2-3, with 8 bases fitting TRBD2. V was clipped by 3 bases and J by 0 bases; unmatched bases: 2. The CDR3 is 15 amino acids. The V gene's germline CDR1 is SEHNR and CDR2 FQNEAQ (reference sequence). In DNA form, the CDR3 reads TGTGCCAGCAGCTTGGAGCGGGGGAGCACAGATACGCAGTATTTT. It codes for CASSLERGSTDTQYF.

The chain couples TRBV14 to TRBJ2-7; 7 nucleotides align to TRBD1. V was clipped by 3 bases and J by 7 bases; unmatched bases: 12. The CDR3 loop spans 15 amino acids. The V gene's germline CDR1 is SGHDN and CDR2 FVKESK. The CDR3 loop reads CASSHGSTGHLEQYF. The CDR3, as DNA: TGTGCCAGCAGCCACGGGTCGACAGGGCATCTGGAGCAGTACTTC.

This clone appeared a single time. This chain uses TRBV11-2 with TRBJ1-5; D is possibly TRBD1 (6 bases). Germline-derived CDR1 and CDR2 are SGHAT and FQNNGV. CDR3 size: 16 residues. V lost 1 base and J 5 bases, leaving 15 bases between the germline ends. CDR3 nucleotide sequence: TGTGCCAGCAGCTTAGGGGATCGGGGGGCCGATCAGCCCCAGCATTTT. Encoded protein: CASSLGDRGADQPQHF.

The V and J genes are TRBV7-9 and TRBJ2-7; D is unclear. V was pared by 5 bases and J by 2 bases, with 7 bases between. The germline gives CDR1 SEHNR, CDR2 FQNEAQ (reference sequence). This CDR3 is built from 12 residues. The CDR3 spells CASSPPAYEQYF. The CDR3 nucleotides read TGTGCCAGCAGCCCGCCGGCCTACGAGCAGTACTTC.